The entry below describes one T cell receptor beta chain. The antigen is unknown. Germline is not matched at one junction end, which may reflect a read error. The sample belongs to a study of tumor and adjacent non-tumor tissue in lung cancer. Findings and caveats of the study: Compared with tumor, normal lung showed significantly lower TCR diversity. Shorter survival was associated with higher TCR diversity in tumors.

This sample's RNA came from whole unsorted tissue. Distant lung tissue was collected more than 3 cm away from the tumor edge. The library came from three nested PCR rounds adapted from ARM-PCR protocols. TCRdb re-derived calls from the multiplex PCR reads in MiXCR, one entry per CDR3 protein. This sample yields 40,000 to 55,000 distinct CDR3 sequences, of which 74% are seen a single time; over 20% belongs to the top ten. Material for sequencing was distant non-tumor lung tissue. The TCR was taken from a woman aged 60-70 years with non-small cell lung cancer.

The chain's CDR3 is CTSGQTVSWSSYNKQFF. DNA for the CDR3: TGCACCAGCGGCCAAACTGTATCCTGGAGCTCCTACAATAAGCAGTTCTTC. The chain employs TRBV4-3 and TRBJ2-1, with a tentative D call TRBD2 (5 bases). The CDR3 is 17 amino acids. Germline V gene lookup returns CDR1 LGHNA and CDR2 YSLEER.